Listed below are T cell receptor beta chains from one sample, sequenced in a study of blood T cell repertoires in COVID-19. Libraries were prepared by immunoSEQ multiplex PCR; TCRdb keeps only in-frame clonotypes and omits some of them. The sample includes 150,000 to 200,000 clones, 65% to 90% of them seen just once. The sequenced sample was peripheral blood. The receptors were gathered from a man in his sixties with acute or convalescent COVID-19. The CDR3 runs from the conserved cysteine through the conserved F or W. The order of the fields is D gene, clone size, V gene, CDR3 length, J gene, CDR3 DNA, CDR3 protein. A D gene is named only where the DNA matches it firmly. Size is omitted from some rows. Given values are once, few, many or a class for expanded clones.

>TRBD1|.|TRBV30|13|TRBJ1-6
TGTGCCTGGCACCGGGACAGAGATTCACCCCTCCACTTT
CAWHRDRDSPLHF
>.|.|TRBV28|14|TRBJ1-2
TGTGCCAGCACCTCGGCGGGGGGCATCTATGGCTACACCTTC
CASTSAGGIYGYTF
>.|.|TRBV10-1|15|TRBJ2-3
TGCGCCAGCAGTGACGGGAGCGCTAGCACAGATACGCAGTATTTT
CASSDGSASTDTQYF
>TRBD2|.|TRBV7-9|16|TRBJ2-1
TGTGCCAGCAGCTTATCGGCTAGCGGGAGGGGCTATGAGCAGTTCTTC
CASSLSASGRGYEQFF
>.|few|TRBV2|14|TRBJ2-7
TGTGCCAGCACGGAGGGGGGGAGCTCCTACGAGCAGTACTTC
CASTEGGSSYEQYF
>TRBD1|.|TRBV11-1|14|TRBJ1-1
TGTGCCAGCAGCTTCGGGACAGCGAACACTGAAGCTTTCTTT
CASSFGTANTEAFF
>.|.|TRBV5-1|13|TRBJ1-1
TGCGCCAGCAGCCTACAGGGTGTCACTGAAGCTTTCTTT
CASSLQGVTEAFF
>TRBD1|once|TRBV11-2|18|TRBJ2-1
TGTGCCAGCAGCTTAGTGGGTGGGGGGACAGGGGTCTACAATGAGCAGTTCTTC
CASSLVGGGTGVYNEQFF
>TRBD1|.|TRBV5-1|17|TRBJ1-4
TGCGCCAGCAGCAGGACAGGGGCAGGGTTTGCTAATGAAAAACTGTTTTTT
CASSRTGAGFANEKLFF
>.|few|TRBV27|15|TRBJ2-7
TGTGCCAGCAGTTACCGTGGAGGGTTCGGTGACGAGCAGTACTTC
CASSYRGGFGDEQYF
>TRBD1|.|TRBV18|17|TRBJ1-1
TGTGCCAGCTCACCCCGGGACAGGGGGTCCCAGAACACTGAAGCTTTCTTT
CASSPRDRGSQNTEAFF
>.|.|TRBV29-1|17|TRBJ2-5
TGCAGCGCCCCCGCCCCAGGACAGACAACCGCCTTGGAGACCCAGTACTTC
CSAPAPGQTTALETQYF
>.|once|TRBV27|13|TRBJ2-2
TGTGCCAGCAGTTGGGGCGGCACCGGGGAGCTGTTTTTT
CASSWGGTGELFF
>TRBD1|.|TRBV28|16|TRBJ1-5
TGTGCCAGCAGTCGAGGGCGACAGGGGTCGGGTCAGCCCCAGCATTTT
CASSRGRQGSGQPQHF
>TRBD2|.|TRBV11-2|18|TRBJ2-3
TGTGCCAGCAGCTTAAACCCGCTAGCGGGCGAAGGGGTCGATACGCAGTATTTT
CASSLNPLAGEGVDTQYF
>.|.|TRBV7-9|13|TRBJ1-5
TGTGCCAGCAGCCCGACAGGACAATCGCCCCAGCATTTT
CASSPTGQSPQHF
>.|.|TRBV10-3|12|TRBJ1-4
TGTGCCATCAGCGGGGAAAATGAAAAACTGTTTTTT
CAISGENEKLFF
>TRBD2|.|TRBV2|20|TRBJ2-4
TGTGCCAGCAGTGGTAGGACTAGCGGGAGTCTGTTATGGGCCAAAAACATTCAGTACTTC
CASSGRTSGSLLWAKNIQYF
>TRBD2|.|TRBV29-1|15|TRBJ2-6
TGCAGCGTGGGAGGGCCCTACTCTGGGGCCAACGTCCTGACTTTC
CSVGGPYSGANVLTF
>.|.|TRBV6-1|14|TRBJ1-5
TGTGCCAGCAGTGAAGGGGGGGGCAGTCAGCCCCAGCATTTT
CASSEGGGSQPQHF
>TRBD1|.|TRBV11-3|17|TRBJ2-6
TGTGCCAGCAGCCCGGGGACAGACAGCTCTGGGGCCAACGTCCTGACTTTC
CASSPGTDSSGANVLTF
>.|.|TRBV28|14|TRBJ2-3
TGTGCCAGCAGCTGGGCTATTAGCACAGATACGCAGTATTTT
CASSWAISTDTQYF
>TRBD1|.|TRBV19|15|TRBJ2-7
TGTGCCAGTAGTACCCAAATGACAGGGCTGAACGAGCAGTACTTC
CASSTQMTGLNEQYF
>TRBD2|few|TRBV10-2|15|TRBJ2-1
TGCGCCAGCAGGGCGGGACTAGCGGACTACAATGAGCAGTTCTTC
CASRAGLADYNEQFF
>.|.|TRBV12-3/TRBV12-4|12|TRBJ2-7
TGTGCCAGCAGTCCGCGACTAGGCGAGCAGTACTTC
CASSPRLGEQYF
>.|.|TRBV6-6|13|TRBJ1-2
TGTGCCAGCACCCTAATGACAGGCTGGGGCTACACCTTC
CASTLMTGWGYTF
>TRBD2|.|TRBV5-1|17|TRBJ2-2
TGCGCCAGCAGTCCCGGACGGACTAGCGGAATGGACGGGGAGCTGTTTTTT
CASSPGRTSGMDGELFF
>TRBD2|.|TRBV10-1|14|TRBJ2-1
TGCGCCAGCAGTGAATCGGGACTAGGCAGGGAGCAGTTCTTC
CASSESGLGREQFF
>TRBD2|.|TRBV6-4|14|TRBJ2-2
TGTGCCAGCAGCGGGGTAGCGGGTACCGGGGAGCTGTTTTTT
CASSGVAGTGELFF